This entry lists 19 T cell receptor beta chains sequenced from one sample in a study of T cell responses to AZD1222 COVID-19 vaccine. Profiling relied on immunoSEQ multiplex PCR, and the TCRdb table lists in-frame clones only, not all of them. The sample holds around 100,000 clones, more than 70% seen once. The sequencing here drew on peripheral blood, taken on day 0 of AZD1222 vaccination. The receptors stem from an adult in good health.

This clone was seen once. The chain couples TRBV5-6 to TRBJ2-5; D ambiguous. CDR1 and CDR2 (germline): SGHDT, YYEEEE. Trimming removed 4 bases at V and 5 bases at J, with 15 bases between. CDR3 length: 14 amino acids. CDR3 nucleotide sequence: TGTGCCAGCAGCCCCCTGGCGGTTCGGGAGACCCAGTACTTC. This gives the protein CASSPLAVRETQYF.

This chain links TRBV28 with TRBJ1-3, with D hard to call. Trimming took off 8 bases at V and 0 bases at J, with 8 bases between the two ends. The germline CDR1 and CDR2 sequences are MDHEN and SYDVKM. CDR3 length: 13 amino acids. CDR3 loop: CASSNPSGNTIYF. As DNA, the CDR3 is TGTGCCAGCTCCAACCCCTCTGGAAACACCATATATTTT.

The gene calls are TRBV7-2 and TRBJ1-2, with 7 bases lining up with TRBD1. Germline CDR1 and CDR2: SGHTA and FQGNSA. The CDR3 consists of 13 residues. Trimming removed 5 bases from V and 3 bases from J; junction bases left unmatched: 3. The CDR3 nucleotides are TGTGCCAGCAGCGCAGGGGGGGACTATGGCTACACCTTC. This translates into CASSAGGDYGYTF. The full variable domain, completed using reference TRBV7-2 and TRBJ1-2, is GAGVSQSPSNKVTEKGKDVELRCDPISGHTALYWYRQSLGQGLEFLIYFQGNSAPDKSGLPSDRFSAERTGGSVSTLTIQRTQQEDSAVYLCASSAGGDYGYTFGSGTRLTVV.

The genes are TRBV9 and TRBJ2-1; possibly TRBD2 for D (6 bases). Germline V gene lookup returns CDR1 SGDLS and CDR2 YYNGEE. There are 15 residues in the CDR3. The ends were cut back, 6 bases at V and 10 bases at J, with 23 bases in the middle. This CDR3 reads CASTHSEGPPWEQFF. For the CDR3, the DNA is TGTGCCAGCACCCATTCGGAGGGGCCTCCATGGGAGCAGTTCTTC.

The rearrangement links TRBV7-8 to TRBJ1-5; D unresolved. The CDR3 is made up of 15 amino acids. Trimming took 1 base from V and 3 from J, leaving 10 bases between them. Germline V gene lookup returns CDR1 SGHVS and CDR2 FQNEAQ. The CDR3 bases are TGTGCCAGCAGCTTAGGGACCGTCTACAATCAGCCCCAGCATTTT. It translates to CASSLGTVYNQPQHF. The full variable domain, in which reference TRBV7-8 and TRBJ1-5 provide the parts outside the CDR3, is GAGVSQSPRYKVAKRGQDVALRCDPISGHVSLFWYQQALGQGPEFLTYFQNEAQLDKSGLPSDRFFAERPEGSVSTLKIQRTQQEDSAVYLCASSLGTVYNQPQHFGDGTRLSIL.

The chain joins TRBV7-2 to TRBJ2-2, with 8 positions matching TRBD2. The V segment lost 5 bases and the J segment 0 bases; nucleotides outside the gene matches: 5. In germline, CDR1 is SGHTA, CDR2 FQGNSA. CDR3 length equals 16 residues. CDR3 nucleotides: TGTGCCAGCAGCCAAAATAGCGGGACGAACACCGGGGAGCTGTTTTTT. Its translation: CASSQNSGTNTGELFF.

The chain carries TRBV18 and TRBJ2-5; D is undetermined. Trimming cost V 4 bases and J 2 bases, with 2 bases left between them. This CDR3 contains 11 residues. Germline V gene sequence: CDR1 KGHSH, CDR2 LQKENI. CDR3 DNA sequence: TGTGCCAGCTCACAACAAGAGACCCAGTACTTC. This codes for CASSQQETQYF. Variable domain in full (rest from reference TRBV18 and TRBJ2-5): NAGVMQNPRHLVRRRGQEARLRCSPMKGHSHVYWYRQLPEEGLKFMVYLQKENIIDESGMPKERFSAEFPKEGPSILRIQQVVRGDSAAYFCASSQQETQYFGPGTRLLVL.

This clone was found a few times. This chain links TRBV27 with TRBJ2-7; TRBD2 matches at 7 bases. CDR3 length equals 16 residues. Unmatched junction bases numbered 12, after V lost 5 bases and J lost 2 bases. Germline V CDR1 and CDR2: MNHEY, SMNVEV (reference sequence). CDR3 sequence (DNA): TGTGCCAGCAGTAGACTAGCTCCAGAGGGGACCTACGAGCAGTACTTC. This encodes CASSRLAPEGTYEQYF.

In this sample, this clone turned up once. V usage is TRBV30 and J usage is TRBJ1-5; 10 bases match TRBD1. The CDR3 loop spans 15 amino acids. Per the germline V gene, CDR1 is GTSNPN and CDR2 is SVGIG (reference sequence). V was clipped by 4 bases and J by 1 base; unmatched bases: 4. The CDR3 nucleotides read TGTGCCTGGACCCGGACAGGGGGAAGCAATCAGCCCCAGCATTTT. Its translation: CAWTRTGGSNQPQHF.

The chain joins TRBV18 to TRBJ1-1, with D hard to call. V was pared by 2 bases and J by 7 bases, with 11 bases between. The CDR3 loop spans 13 amino acids. Germline lookup yields CDR1 KGHSH and CDR2 LQKENI. For the CDR3, the DNA is TGTGCCAGCTCACCAGTTCAACTGCGTGAAGCTTTCTTT. Translated: CASSPVQLREAFF.

V is TRBV11-2 and J is TRBJ2-1, with no clear D. The CDR3 totals 13 residues. Germline CDR1 and CDR2: SGHAT and FQNNGV. V lost 1 base, J lost 8 bases, and 9 bases lay in between. The CDR3 DNA is TGTGCCAGCAGCTTAGCCCCCGGGCATGAGCAGTTCTTC. It yields the protein CASSLAPGHEQFF.

The table lists this clone with a count of one. This chain links TRBV29-1 with TRBJ1-5; 7 nucleotides agree with TRBD1. The ends lost 6 bases at V and 6 bases at J; junction bases unmatched: 8. CDR1 and CDR2 (germline): SQVTM, ANQGSEA. This CDR3 region has 13 residues. CDR3 sequence reads: CSVDRVRSQPQHF. The CDR3 DNA reads TGCAGCGTAGACAGGGTTCGATCTCAGCCCCAGCATTTT.

The chain is built from TRBV18 and TRBJ1-2, with D unclear. Trimming took off 0 bases at V and 4 bases at J, with 12 bases between the two ends. The CDR3 contains 15 residues. Germline CDR1 and CDR2: KGHSH and LQKENI. The CDR3 reads CASSPPTAGSYGYTF. The CDR3 nucleotides are TGTGCCAGCTCACCACCCACAGCAGGAAGCTATGGCTACACCTTC.

The chain carries TRBV11-2 and TRBJ2-5, with TRBD2 matching 14 bases. With 5 bases clipped from V and 5 bases from J, the junction kept 7 bases outside the gene matches. Germline assignment: CDR1 SGHAT and CDR2 FQNNGV. This CDR3 contains 16 residues. CDR3 DNA sequence: TGTGCCAGCAGCGCGCGTCGACTAGCGGGAGGGGAGACCCAGTACTTC. Its protein is CASSARRLAGGETQYF.

The chain employs TRBV2 and TRBJ1-3; 7 bases fit TRBD1. Per germline, CDR1 SNHLY and CDR2 FYNNEI. Losses at the gene ends were 3 bases for V and 0 bases for J; bases not matched to a gene: 11. The CDR3 extends over 18 amino acids. For the CDR3, the DNA is TGTGCCAGCAGTGAGTTATTGGAACAGGGGTTCTCTGGAAACACCATATATTTT. It translates to CASSELLEQGFSGNTIYF.

The chain carries TRBV4-1 and TRBJ2-7; D ambiguous. V was trimmed by 1 base and J by 3 bases, leaving 10 bases between them. Germline-derived CDR1 and CDR2 are MGHRA and YSYEKL. The CDR3 is 14 residues long. DNA of the CDR3: TGCGCCAGCAGCCAAGGGGTTGTGAGCTACGAGCAGTACTTC. It is translated as CASSQGVVSYEQYF.

The rearrangement joins TRBV2 to TRBJ1-1, with a possible D match to TRBD1 (5 bases). The germline V gene encodes CDR1 SNHLY and CDR2 FYNNEI. The CDR3 length is 14 residues. V gave up 5 bases and J gave up 10 bases, with 20 bases separating them. The CDR3 DNA is TGTGCCAGCAGTCGACCCGGGACGGCACCTCGAGCTTTCTTT. This codes for CASSRPGTAPRAFF.

The chain carries TRBV30 and TRBJ1-5; TRBD1 matches at 10 bases. CDR3 length: 15 amino acids. The germline V gene has CDR1 GTSNPN and CDR2 SVGIG (reference sequence). Trimming cost V 4 bases and J 6 bases; bases outside gene matches: 9. For the CDR3, the DNA is TGTGCCTGGACCTCGACAGGGGGCGGGAGTCAGCCCCAGCATTTT. Translation: CAWTSTGGGSQPQHF.

On this clone itself: Other nucleotide sequences in the sample specify the same CDR3. The chain employs TRBV6-5 and TRBJ1-4; a weak D match, TRBD1 (5 bases). The V end was cut by 8 bases, the J end by 4 bases, with 8 bases between. From germline, CDR1 is MNHEY and CDR2 SVGAGI. This CDR3 spans 12 amino acids. CDR3 in amino acids: CASRGSNEKLFF. In DNA, the CDR3 is TGTGCCAGCCGGGGGAGTAATGAAAAACTGTTTTTT.